This T cell receptor beta chain was sequenced in a study of T-cell memory formation after mild COVID-19. Study as a whole: Among the donors, TCR clusters were largely specific to each donor.

With 4 bases removed from V and 0 bases from J, the gap between germline ends came to 13 bases. Germline CDR1 reads SGHRS; CDR2 reads YFSETQ. The CDR3 sequence is 16 residues long. The 5'RACE method, run with constant-segment primers, produced TCR alpha and TCR beta cDNA libraries (carrying sample barcodes and UMIs). TCRdb used MiXCR to reprocess the 5' RACE reads, holding one entry per CDR3 protein. The sample lists some 150,000 distinct CDR3 sequences; 15% to 20% were seen once. This clonotype was observed a few times. The source is an adult woman who had mild COVID-19 (a few samples of this study predate the infection). Cell type and time point are not known. The material sequenced was PBMCs or a T cell subset sorted from them (not recorded which). The V call is TRBV5-1, the J call TRBJ2-2; TRBD1 is a possible D gene (5 bases). The CDR3 sequence: CASSIGHGTNTGELFF. The CDR3 nucleotides read TGCGCCAGCAGCATAGGACATGGGACGAACACCGGGGAGCTGTTTTTT. The complete variable domain, with remaining parts taken from reference TRBV5-1 and TRBJ2-2, reads KAGVTQTPRYLIKTRGQQVTLSCSPISGHRSVSWYQQTPGQGLQFLFEYFSETQRNKGNFPGRFSGRQFSNSRSEMNVSTLELGDSALYLCASSIGHGTNTGELFFGEGSRLTVL.